These 29 T cell receptor beta chains share one sample of origin, sequenced in a study of blood T cell repertoires in COVID-19 (dated by TCRdb to 2020 to 2022). Receptor amplification or capture employed the immunoSEQ multiplex PCR assay. TCRdb obtained this table from immuneACCESS and retained in-frame rearrangements with V and J assigned. These tables miss some clones; where compared with another copy, unresolved V genes account for less than half of the shortfall, and the remainder is unexplained. Within this sample are 150,000 to 200,000 clones, with roughly 84% of them counted one time only. The top ten clonotypes cover 1% to 1.5% of the sample. The sequenced material came from PBMCs or T cells enriched from blood (not recorded which). The receptors derive from a human donor with acute COVID-19. The donor label of this sample is uncertain.

The chain is built from TRBV6-5 and TRBJ2-7, with 11 bases aligning to TRBD2. There are 14 residues in the CDR3. Germline CDR1 and CDR2: MNHEY and SVGAGI. The junction had 4 bases not matched to a gene; V was cut back by 9 bases and J by 0 bases. This chain's CDR3 is CASTSGGLSYEQYF. CDR3 bases: TGTGCCAGTACTAGCGGGGGCCTCTCCTACGAGCAGTACTTC.

V usage is TRBV9 and J usage is TRBJ2-7; D call uncertain. CDR3 length equals 14 residues. V dropped 4 bases and J dropped 2 bases, with 13 bases sitting between them. CDR1 is SGDLS, CDR2 YYNGEE, per germline. The CDR3, as DNA: TGTGCCAGCAGCAGAGGTAGCAGTCCCTACGAGCAGTACTTC. Its protein product is CASSRGSSPYEQYF.

The chain recombines TRBV30 with TRBJ2-1; TRBD2 is a possible D gene (6 bases). From germline, CDR1 is GTSNPN and CDR2 SVGIG (reference sequence). Trimming left V 4 bases short and J 8 bases short, with 12 bases between. The CDR3 covers 12 residues. CDR3 DNA: TGTGCCTGGATGGCGGGGCCGTATGAGCAGTTCTTC. Residues: CAWMAGPYEQFF.

The V call is TRBV5-4, the J call TRBJ2-3; 12 bases map to TRBD2. With V trimmed by 4 bases and J by 3 bases, 18 bases remained unmatched. The CDR3 is 20 residues long. Germline CDR1 and CDR2: SGHNT and YYREEE (reference sequence). CDR3 region: CASSPRTSGEMVVWTDTQYF. The CDR3 DNA follows: TGTGCCAGCAGCCCCCGGACTAGCGGGGAAATGGTGGTGTGGACAGATACGCAGTATTTT.

This clone was picked up one time. The genes are TRBV2 and TRBJ2-7, with D perhaps matching TRBD1 (5 bases). Germline assignment: CDR1 SNHLY and CDR2 FYNNEI. V shed 4 bases and J shed 0 bases, with 16 bases lying between them. The CDR3 length is 16 residues. CDR3 loop: CASSGVQGESSYEQYF. The CDR3 DNA reads as TGTGCCAGCAGTGGAGTCCAGGGTGAGAGCTCCTACGAGCAGTACTTC.

This clone was seen only once. The rearrangement joins TRBV19 to TRBJ1-5; the match to TRBD1 covers 9 bases. V lost 7 bases and J lost 0; bases outside the gene matches: 13. This CDR3 spans 18 amino acids. CDR1 is LNHDA, CDR2 SQIVND, per germline (reference sequence). This CDR3 is CASTPVDRGRYSNQPQHF. Written as DNA, the CDR3 is TGTGCCAGTACCCCAGTGGACAGGGGCCGTTATAGCAATCAGCCCCAGCATTTT.

The chain employs TRBV7-8 and TRBJ2-3; 9 positions match TRBD2. Losses at the gene ends were 0 bases for V and 0 bases for J; bases not matched to a gene: 4. The CDR3 spans 17 residues. The germline CDR1 and CDR2 sequences are SGHVS and FQNEAQ. CDR3 sequence (DNA): TGTGCCAGCAGCTTAGCCCTAGCGGGGACTAGCACAGATACGCAGTATTTT. As protein: CASSLALAGTSTDTQYF. The full variable domain, rest sourced from reference TRBV7-8 and TRBJ2-3, is GAGVSQSPRYKVAKRGQDVALRCDPISGHVSLFWYQQALGQGPEFLTYFQNEAQLDKSGLPSDRFFAERPEGSVSTLKIQRTQQEDSAVYLCASSLALAGTSTDTQYFGPGTRLTVL.

V and J are TRBV30 and TRBJ1-5, with 8 bases fitting TRBD1. The CDR3 sequence is 15 residues long. In germline, CDR1 is GTSNPN, CDR2 SVGIG (reference sequence). With 4 bases clipped from V and 3 bases from J, the junction kept 8 bases outside the gene matches. CDR3 sequence: CAWTPGTGFNQPQHF. The CDR3 DNA sequence: TGTGCCTGGACCCCCGGGACAGGATTCAATCAGCCCCAGCATTTT.

This clone was seen once. DNA for the CDR3: TGTGCCAGCAGTGAAAGGCGGGGGTCCTACGGCGAGCAGTACTTC. Translation: CASSERRGSYGEQYF. This rearrangement joins TRBV2 to TRBJ2-7, with 7 bases lining up with TRBD2. CDR1 and CDR2 from the germline V gene are SNHLY and FYNNEI. The CDR3 extends over 15 amino acids. Losses at the gene ends were 2 bases for V and 6 bases for J; bases not matched to a gene: 10.

V and J are TRBV7-2 and TRBJ1-2; D perhaps matches TRBD1 (6 bases). Germline values: CDR1 SGHTA, CDR2 FQGNSA. The CDR3 sequence is 16 residues long. The ends were cut back, 2 bases at V and 6 bases at J, with 19 bases in the middle. The CDR3: CASSLTAGAGLNGYTF. As DNA, the CDR3 is TGTGCCAGCAGCTTAACCGCGGGGGCCGGGTTGAATGGCTACACCTTC.

V is TRBV10-3 and J is TRBJ2-2, with D perhaps matching TRBD1 (6 bases). CDR3 length: 13 amino acids. The V end was cut by 6 bases, the J end by 6 bases, with 11 bases between. The germline gives CDR1 ENHRY, CDR2 SYGVKD. The CDR3 reads CAIRGSGAGELFF. The CDR3, as DNA: TGTGCCATCAGGGGTTCAGGGGCCGGGGAGCTGTTTTTT.

The chain employs TRBV12-5 and TRBJ2-1; 7 positions agree with TRBD2. V was pared by 1 base and J by 4 bases, with 7 bases of the junction left unmatched. Germline loops: CDR1 LGHNT, CDR2 FRNRAP. This CDR3 comprises 16 residues. CDR3 DNA sequence: TGTGCTAGTGGTTTGGCAGTCCTAGCGGAGTACAATGAGCAGTTCTTC. The encoded protein is CASGLAVLAEYNEQFF. Looking up the rest from reference TRBV12-5 and TRBJ2-1 gives the full variable domain: DARVTQTPRHKVTEMGQEVTMRCQPILGHNTVFWYRQTMMQGLELLAYFRNRAPLDDSGMPKDRFSAEMPDATLATLKIQPSEPRDSAVYFCASGLAVLAEYNEQFFGPGTRLTVL.

The J gene is TRBJ1-6, the V gene TRBV12-3 or TRBV12-4; D remains unclear. This CDR3 has 13 amino acids. V lost 3 bases and J lost 7, with 7 bases in between. The CDR3 protein is CASSFNGNSPLHF. For the CDR3, the DNA is TGTGCCAGCAGTTTTAACGGGAATTCACCCCTCCACTTT.

V and J are TRBV7-8 and TRBJ2-1, with 12 bases fitting TRBD2. In germline, CDR1 is SGHVS, CDR2 FQNEAQ. The ends lost 2 bases at V and 5 bases at J; junction bases unmatched: 4. The CDR3 is 16 residues long. In nucleotides, the CDR3 is TGTGCCAGCAGCTTACTTACTAGCGGGGGGAACAATGAGCAGTTCTTC. The encoded protein is CASSLLTSGGNNEQFF.

The chain joins TRBV18 to TRBJ1-1, with D unresolved. There are 14 residues in the CDR3. Trimming cost V 4 bases and J 1 base, with 10 bases left between them. Germline CDR1 reads KGHSH; CDR2 reads LQKENI. The CDR3 nucleotides read TGTGCCAGCTCACGGGCACTTGGGAACACTGAAGCTTTCTTT. It translates to CASSRALGNTEAFF.

This chain's CDR3 is CASGQGASNEKLFF. The CDR3 DNA sequence: TGTGCCAGTGGCCAGGGGGCATCTAATGAAAAACTGTTTTTT. The chain employs TRBV19 and TRBJ1-4, with TRBD1 matching 8 bases. Germline CDR1 LNHDA, CDR2 SQIVND (reference sequence). V was pared by 8 bases and J by 3 bases, with 5 bases of the junction left unmatched. The CDR3 is made up of 14 amino acids.

The CDR3 sequence: CASTLGGENSPLHF. The DNA for the CDR3 is TGTGCCAGCACCCTGGGGGGGGAGAATTCACCCCTCCACTTT. The V gene is TRBV7-9, the J gene TRBJ1-6; weak D call: TRBD1 (5 bases). The germline V gene encodes CDR1 SEHNR and CDR2 FQNEAQ (reference sequence). The CDR3 runs 14 residues. Deletions cut 7 bases from V and 7 bases from J, with 14 bases between.

This chain links TRBV10-1 with TRBJ1-1; TRBD1 aligns across 9 bases. The CDR3 length is 14 residues. V shed 6 bases, J shed 6 bases, and the junction held 8 bases outside the gene matches. CDR1 and CDR2 from the germline V gene are WNHNN and SYGVQD (reference sequence). The CDR3 DNA reads as TGCGCCAGCAGCGGACAGGGGCGCACTTCTGAAGCTTTCTTT. It translates to CASSGQGRTSEAFF.

This sequence joins TRBV14 and TRBJ2-7; 7 nucleotides align to TRBD1. V trimming: 0 bases; J trimming: 1 base; junction bases outside the gene matches: 15. Per the germline V gene, CDR1 is SGHDN and CDR2 is FVKESK. The CDR3 has 19 amino acids. The CDR3 loop is CASSQDIAVGRDSSYEQYF. The DNA of the CDR3 is TGTGCCAGCAGCCAAGATATTGCGGTGGGACGGGACAGTTCCTACGAGCAGTACTTC.

The rearrangement uses TRBV11-1 and TRBJ2-3; TRBD2 matches 8 bases. With V trimmed by 8 bases and J by 6 bases, 13 bases remained unmatched. The germline V gene encodes CDR1 SGHAT and CDR2 FQDESV (reference sequence). The CDR3 has 15 residues. The CDR3 protein is CASGLNGGEADTQYF. For the CDR3, the DNA is TGTGCCAGCGGCCTCAACGGGGGGGAGGCGGATACGCAGTATTTT.

CDR3 sequence reads: CASSSGTSGGFSTDTQYF. DNA for the CDR3: TGTGCCAGCAGCTCCGGGACTAGCGGGGGGTTTAGCACAGATACGCAGTATTTT. This sequence joins TRBV28 and TRBJ2-3; 15 bases line up with TRBD2. J was trimmed by 0 bases and V by 6 bases; bases with no gene match: 7. Germline values: CDR1 MDHEN, CDR2 SYDVKM. The CDR3 sequence is 18 residues long.

This clone was seen only a few times. The chain uses TRBV3-1 (or the pseudogene TRBV3-2) and TRBJ1-2; 8 nucleotides agree with TRBD1. V was pared by 1 base and J by 4 bases, with 5 bases of the junction left unmatched. Germline values: CDR1 LGHDT, CDR2 YNNKEL (reference sequence). The CDR3 has 15 residues. The CDR3 region has the DNA TGTGCCAGCAGCCAAGCGGGACAGGCTACCTATGGCTACACCTTC. It encodes CASSQAGQATYGYTF.

In DNA form, the CDR3 reads TGTGCCAGCAGCCTTTCGGGGAGGGGGAATTCACCCCTCCACTTT. It specifies CASSLSGRGNSPLHF. The V gene is TRBV7-2, the J gene TRBJ1-6; perhaps TRBD1 as D (6 bases). With 5 bases removed from V and 7 bases from J, the gap between germline ends came to 15 bases. From germline, CDR1 is SGHTA and CDR2 FQGNSA. The CDR3 is 15 amino acids.

The J gene is TRBJ1-5, the V gene TRBV28; D is possibly TRBD1 (5 bases). Trimming removed 0 bases from V and 2 bases from J, with 20 bases in between. Germline CDR1 reads MDHEN; CDR2 reads SYDVKM. This CDR3 has 19 amino acids. In DNA form, the CDR3 reads TGTGCCAGCAGTTTATGTAGCCTACGTCGGGCAGGGTGCAATCAGCCCCAGCATTTT. Amino acids: CASSLCSLRRAGCNQPQHF.

About this clone: The same CDR3 also results from other DNA sequences found in this sample. The chain links TRBV27 to TRBJ2-7; TRBD1 agrees at 8 bases. V was pared by 2 bases and J by 0 bases, with 0 bases of the junction left unmatched. Germline V lookup: CDR1 MNHEY, CDR2 SMNVEV (reference sequence). The CDR3 covers 14 residues. The chain's CDR3 is CASSLGTGSYEQYF. CDR3 nucleotides: TGTGCCAGCAGTTTAGGGACAGGCTCCTACGAGCAGTACTTC.

This clone was seen more than once but under ten times. This chain joins TRBV19 and TRBJ1-5; D remains ambiguous. This CDR3 has 15 amino acids. Trimming left V 5 bases short and J 2 bases short, with 13 bases between. Germline CDR1 LNHDA, CDR2 SQIVND (reference sequence). The CDR3 DNA is TGTGCCAGTAGTCCGGGAAAAACAGGCAATCAGCCCCAGCATTTT. Encoded protein: CASSPGKTGNQPQHF.

V is TRBV11-2 and J is TRBJ1-3; D is undetermined. The CDR3 extends over 16 amino acids. The germline V and J ends were trimmed by 3 bases and 0 bases, with 12 bases remaining between them. CDR1 is SGHAT and CDR2 is FQNNGV in the germline V gene. The CDR3 nucleotides are TGTGCCAGCAGCTTCTCAGGAGGTTTCTCTGGAAACACCATATATTTT. Translated, it gives CASSFSGGFSGNTIYF.

The rearrangement joins TRBV30 to TRBJ2-1, with D perhaps matching TRBD1 (6 bases). The length of the CDR3 is 15 residues. Between the trimmed V and J ends, which lost 0 bases and 3 bases, there was a span of 12 bases. CDR1 and CDR2 (germline): GTSNPN, SVGIG (reference sequence). For the CDR3, the DNA is TGTGCCTGGAGTGTACCAGGGGCCCTCTACAATGAGCAGTTCTTC. Translating gives CAWSVPGALYNEQFF.

This clone was counted a few times. This chain joins TRBV4-2 and TRBJ1-5; D is perhaps TRBD1 (5 bases). V lost 4 bases and J 0 bases, leaving 7 bases between the germline ends. The V gene's germline CDR1 is LGHNA and CDR2 YNFKEQ. This CDR3 comprises 14 residues. In DNA form, the CDR3 reads TGTGCCAGCAGCCGGGGCCTTAGCAATCAGCCCCAGCATTTT. Protein product: CASSRGLSNQPQHF.